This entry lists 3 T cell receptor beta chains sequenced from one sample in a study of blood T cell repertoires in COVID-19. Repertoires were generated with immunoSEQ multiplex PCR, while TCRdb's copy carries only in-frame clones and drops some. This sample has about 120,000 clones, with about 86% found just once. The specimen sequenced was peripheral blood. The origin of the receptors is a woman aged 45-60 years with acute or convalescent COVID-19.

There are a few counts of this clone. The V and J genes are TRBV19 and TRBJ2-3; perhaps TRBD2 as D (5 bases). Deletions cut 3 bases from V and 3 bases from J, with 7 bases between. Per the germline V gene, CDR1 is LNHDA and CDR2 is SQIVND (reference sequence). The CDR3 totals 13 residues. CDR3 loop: CASSITGTDTQYF. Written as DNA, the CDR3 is TGTGCCAGTAGTATCACGGGAACAGATACGCAGTATTTT.

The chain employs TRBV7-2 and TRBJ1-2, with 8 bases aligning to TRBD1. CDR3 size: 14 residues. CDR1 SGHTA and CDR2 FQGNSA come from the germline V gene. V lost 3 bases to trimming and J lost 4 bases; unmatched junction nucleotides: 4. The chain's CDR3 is CASSFGQGLYGYTF. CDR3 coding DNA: TGTGCCAGCAGCTTCGGACAGGGTCTCTATGGCTACACCTTC.

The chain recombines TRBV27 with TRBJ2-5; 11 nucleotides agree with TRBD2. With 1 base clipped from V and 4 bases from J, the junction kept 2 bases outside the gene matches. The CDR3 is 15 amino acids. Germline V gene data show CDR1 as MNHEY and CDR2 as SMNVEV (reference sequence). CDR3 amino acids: CASSLYTSGRETQYF. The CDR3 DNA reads TGTGCCAGCAGTTTATATACTAGCGGGAGAGAGACCCAGTACTTC.